These 14 T cell receptor beta chains came from one sample sequenced in a study of CD8+CD57+ T cells in acquired aplastic anemia listed by TCRdb under 2018. Instrument used: Illumina HiSeq 2000. Profiling of TCR beta VDJ combinations and CDR3 sequences used genomic DNA as the template. The raw public data were reprocessed by TCRdb itself: fastp quality trimming at Q25, MiXCR clonotype calling, in-frame beta chains only. Entries that share a CDR3 protein sequence are merged under the most common genes and DNA. The sample records 150,000 or so distinct CDR3 sequences, about 48% of which are singletons. The ten largest clones add up to approximately 12% of the sample. The patients picked for sequencing were ones in whom flow cytometry had shown an expansion of CD8+CD57+ cells. Specimen: sorted CD4+, CD8+, or CD8+CD57+ T cells (not recorded which) from PBMCs. The receptor source for this set is a human donor with aplastic anemia.

In this sample, this clonotype turned up many times. V usage is TRBV5-6 and J usage is TRBJ2-1; 8 bases map to TRBD1. After removal of 1 base from V and 4 bases from J, the junction contained 4 bases not matched to a gene. The CDR3 runs to 15 residues. Germline V gene sequence: CDR1 SGHDT, CDR2 YYEEEE. CDR3 sequence reads: CASSLSGGGYNEQFF. The CDR3, as DNA: TGTGCCAGCAGCTTGTCAGGGGGCGGTTACAATGAGCAGTTCTTC.

The chain recombines TRBV6-5 with TRBJ2-2; TRBD1 is a possible D gene (5 bases). The CDR3 totals 16 residues. Trimming took off 0 bases at V and 1 base at J, with 9 bases between the two ends. Germline V gene lookup returns CDR1 MNHEY and CDR2 SVGAGI. CDR3 DNA: TGTGCCAGCAGTTACTCGGTCAGGGTGAACACCGGGGAGCTGTTTTTT. Encoded protein: CASSYSVRVNTGELFF.

This clonotype was counted once. V usage is TRBV20-1 and J usage is TRBJ2-1; D is unresolved. This CDR3 comprises 14 residues. The germline CDR1 and CDR2 sequences are DFQATT and SNEGSKA (reference sequence). V lost 6 bases to trimming and J lost 8 bases, with 20 bases between them. The CDR3 DNA is TGCAGTGCATTAGGGCCGGGCCCCATCGATGAGCAGTTCTTC. Residues: CSALGPGPIDEQFF.

This sequence joins TRBV19 and TRBJ2-5; TRBD2 matches at 14 bases. CDR1 is LNHDA and CDR2 is SQIVND in the germline V gene (reference sequence). The CDR3 is 15 amino acids. The J segment lost 5 bases and the V segment lost 10 bases, leaving 9 bases of the junction unmatched. The CDR3 DNA reads as TGTGCCACTAGGGTGACTAGCGGGGGGGCTGAGACCCAGTACTTC. Protein product: CATRVTSGGAETQYF.

Of note for this clonotype: Relative to the germline gene, one junction end is altered; a read error may explain this. The chain carries TRBV7-3 and TRBJ1-1; no clear D gene. The CDR3 covers 12 residues. Germline V gives CDR1 SGHTA, CDR2 FQGTGA. The DNA for the CDR3 is TGTGCCAGCAGGCAACCTAACGGGGAAGCATTCTTT. Residues: CASRQPNGEAFF.

This clonotype was observed many times. The genes are TRBV7-8 and TRBJ2-7, with TRBD2 matching over 11 bases. J was trimmed by 3 bases and V by 5 bases; bases with no gene match: 6. The CDR3 sequence is 15 residues long. Per the germline V gene, CDR1 is SGHVS and CDR2 is FQNEAQ. The CDR3 region has the DNA TGTGCCAGCAGCCCCCGACTAGCGGGGTTCTACGAGCAGTACTTC. Translated, it gives CASSPRLAGFYEQYF.

The chain combines TRBV12-3 or TRBV12-4 with TRBJ2-5; TRBD1 matches 10 bases. This CDR3 has 14 residues. V shed 6 bases, J shed 3 bases, and the junction held 4 bases outside the gene matches. CDR3: CASRRDRGKETQYF. In nucleotides, the CDR3 is TGTGCCAGCAGGCGGGACAGGGGTAAAGAGACCCAGTACTTC.

The rearrangement joins TRBV7-2 to TRBJ1-4; unclear D gene. CDR3 length equals 15 residues. V was shortened by 5 bases and J by 0 bases, with 10 bases between the two germline ends. Per germline, CDR1 SGHTA and CDR2 FQGNSA. CDR3 residues: CASSPGAATNEKLFF. DNA for the CDR3: TGTGCCAGCAGCCCAGGAGCGGCAACTAATGAAAAACTGTTTTTT.

To note about this clonotype: A much larger clonotype is one base distant, so this may be a read error. The V gene is TRBV5-5, the J gene TRBJ1-6, with D unclear. This CDR3 has 14 residues. The germline V and J ends were trimmed by 3 bases and 8 bases, with 12 bases remaining between them. Germline CDR1 SGHKS, CDR2 YYEKEE (reference sequence). The CDR3 loop is CASSSDRFYSPLHF. The CDR3 DNA sequence: TGTGCCAGCAGCTCGGACCGTTTTTATTCACCCCTCCACTTT.

This clonotype showed up just a few times. This chain links TRBV27 with TRBJ2-3; 9 bases agree with TRBD2. Unmatched junction bases numbered 7, after V lost 0 bases and J lost 0 bases. CDR3 length: 18 residues. In germline, CDR1 is MNHEY, CDR2 SMNVEV (reference sequence). The CDR3 sequence: CASSLSVLAGASTDTQYF. The CDR3 coding sequence is TGTGCCAGCAGTTTATCGGTCTTAGCGGGAGCAAGCACAGATACGCAGTATTTT.

The chain employs TRBV10-3 and TRBJ1-2; TRBD1 might be the D (6 bases). The CDR3 length is 14 residues. The germline V and J ends were trimmed by 6 bases and 2 bases, with 13 bases remaining between them. The germline V gene encodes CDR1 ENHRY and CDR2 SYGVKD. CDR3 coding DNA: TGTGCCATCAGAAGTGGGCAGGGGAACTATGGCTACACCTTC. Amino acids: CAIRSGQGNYGYTF.

V is TRBV28 and J is TRBJ2-7; weak D call: TRBD2 (6 bases). Trimming cost V 3 bases and J 7 bases, with 19 bases left between them. The CDR3 has 15 residues. Germline loops: CDR1 MDHEN, CDR2 SYDVKM. CDR3 bases: TGTGCCAGCAGTTTTGTGGGCGCCGGGGGTTTTGAGCAGTACTTC. It translates to CASSFVGAGGFEQYF.

The chain uses TRBV5-4 and TRBJ2-2, with D possibly matching TRBD2 (6 bases). Trimming removed 1 base at V and 8 bases at J, with 15 bases between. The CDR3 spans 15 residues. Looked up from germline, CDR1 is SGHNT and CDR2 is YYREEE (reference sequence). CDR3 protein: CASSLPRPAGGELFF. The CDR3 nucleotides read TGTGCCAGCAGCTTGCCTCGACCGGCGGGAGGGGAGCTGTTTTTT.

The chain is built from TRBV19 and TRBJ1-2; tentative D call: TRBD1 (6 bases). Germline values: CDR1 LNHDA, CDR2 SQIVND (reference sequence). Trimming cost V 7 bases and J 10 bases, with 19 bases left between them. The CDR3 sequence is 13 residues long. The CDR3 nucleotides read TGTGCCAGTACCCCACCCAGGACAGACCTCTACACCTTC. Protein product: CASTPPRTDLYTF.